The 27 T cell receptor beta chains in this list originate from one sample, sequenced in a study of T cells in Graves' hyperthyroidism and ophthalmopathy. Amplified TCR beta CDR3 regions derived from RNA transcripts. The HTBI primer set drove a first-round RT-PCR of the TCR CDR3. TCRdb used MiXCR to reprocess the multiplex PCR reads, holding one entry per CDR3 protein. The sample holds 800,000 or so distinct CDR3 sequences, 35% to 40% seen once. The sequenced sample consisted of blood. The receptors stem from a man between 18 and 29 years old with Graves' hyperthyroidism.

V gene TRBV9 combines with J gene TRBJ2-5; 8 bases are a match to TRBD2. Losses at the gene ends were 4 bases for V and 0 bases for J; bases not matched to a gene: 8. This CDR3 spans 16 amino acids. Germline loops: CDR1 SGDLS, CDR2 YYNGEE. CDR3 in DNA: TGTGCCAGCAGCTCCGACGGCGGGGGGCACCAAGAGACCCAGTACTTC. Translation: CASSSDGGGHQETQYF.

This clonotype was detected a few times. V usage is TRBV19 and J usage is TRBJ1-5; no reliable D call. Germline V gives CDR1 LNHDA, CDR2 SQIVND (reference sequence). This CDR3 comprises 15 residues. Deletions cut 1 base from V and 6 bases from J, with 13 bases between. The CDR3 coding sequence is TGTGCCAGTAGTATAGGGACCTCTTGGGGTCAGCCCCAGCATTTT. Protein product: CASSIGTSWGQPQHF.

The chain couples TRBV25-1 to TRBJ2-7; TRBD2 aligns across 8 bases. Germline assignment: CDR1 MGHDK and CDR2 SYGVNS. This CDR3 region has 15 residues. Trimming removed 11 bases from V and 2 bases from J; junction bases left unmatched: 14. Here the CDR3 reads CAFNWSGRVAYEQYF. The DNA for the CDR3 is TGTGCCTTTAATTGGTCCGGGAGGGTCGCCTACGAGCAGTACTTC.

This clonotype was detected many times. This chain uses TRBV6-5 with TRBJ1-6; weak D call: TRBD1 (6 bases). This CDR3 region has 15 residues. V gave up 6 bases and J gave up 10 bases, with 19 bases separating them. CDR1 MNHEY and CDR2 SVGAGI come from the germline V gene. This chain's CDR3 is CASSRDRDIRSPLHF. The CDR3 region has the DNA TGTGCCAGCAGCCGAGATAGGGACATACGGTCACCCCTCCACTTT.

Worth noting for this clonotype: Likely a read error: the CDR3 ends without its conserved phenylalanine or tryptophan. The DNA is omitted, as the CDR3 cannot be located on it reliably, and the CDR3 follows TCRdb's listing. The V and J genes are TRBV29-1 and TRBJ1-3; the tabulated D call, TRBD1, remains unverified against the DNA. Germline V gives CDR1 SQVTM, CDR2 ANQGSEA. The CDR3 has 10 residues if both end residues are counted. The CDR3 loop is CSVESTGDNT.

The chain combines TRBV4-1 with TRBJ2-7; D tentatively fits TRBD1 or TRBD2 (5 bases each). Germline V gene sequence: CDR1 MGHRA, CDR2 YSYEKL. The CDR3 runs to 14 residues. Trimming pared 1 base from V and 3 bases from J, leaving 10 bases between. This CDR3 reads CASSQGGEIYEQYF. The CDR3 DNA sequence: TGCGCCAGCAGCCAAGGAGGGGAGATCTACGAGCAGTACTTC.

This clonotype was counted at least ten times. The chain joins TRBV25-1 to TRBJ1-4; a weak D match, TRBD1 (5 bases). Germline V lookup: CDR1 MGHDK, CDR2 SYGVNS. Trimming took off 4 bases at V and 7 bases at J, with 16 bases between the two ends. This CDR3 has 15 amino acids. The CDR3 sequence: CASSAYIGTGEKLFF. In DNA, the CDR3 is TGTGCCAGCAGTGCCTACATCGGGACTGGTGAAAAACTGTTTTTT.

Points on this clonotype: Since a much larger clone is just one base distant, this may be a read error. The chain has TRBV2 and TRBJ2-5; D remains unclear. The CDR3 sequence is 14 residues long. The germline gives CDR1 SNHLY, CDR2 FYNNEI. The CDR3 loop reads CASTVAVGQETQYF. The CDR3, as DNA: TGTGCCAGCACAGTAGCAGTGGGCCAAGAGACCCAATACTTC.

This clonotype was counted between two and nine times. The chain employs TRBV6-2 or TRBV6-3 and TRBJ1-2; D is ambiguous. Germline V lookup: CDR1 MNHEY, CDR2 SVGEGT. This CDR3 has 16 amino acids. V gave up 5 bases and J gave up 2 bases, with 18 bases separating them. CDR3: CASSRLEGASNYGYTF. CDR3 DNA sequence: TGTGCCAGCAGTAGGCTCGAGGGAGCGTCGAACTATGGCTACACCTTC.

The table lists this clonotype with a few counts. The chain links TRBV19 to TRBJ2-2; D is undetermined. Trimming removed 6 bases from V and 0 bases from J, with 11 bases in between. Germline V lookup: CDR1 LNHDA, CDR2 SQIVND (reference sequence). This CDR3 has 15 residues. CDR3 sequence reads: CASSGRFANTGELFF. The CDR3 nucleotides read TGTGCCAGTAGCGGTCGATTCGCGAACACCGGGGAGCTGTTTTTT.

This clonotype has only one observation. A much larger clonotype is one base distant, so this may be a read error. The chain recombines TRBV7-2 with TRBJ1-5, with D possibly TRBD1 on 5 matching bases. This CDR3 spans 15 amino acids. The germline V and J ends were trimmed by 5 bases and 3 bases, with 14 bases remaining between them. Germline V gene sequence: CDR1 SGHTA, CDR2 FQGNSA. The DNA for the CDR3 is TGTGCCAGCAGCCTCCGAGTGGGGGACAATCAGCCCCAGCATTTT. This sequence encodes CASSLRVGDNQPQHF. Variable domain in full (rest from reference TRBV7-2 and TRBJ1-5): GAGVSQSPSNKVTEKGKDVELRCDPISGHTALYWYRQSLGQGLEFLIYFQGNSAPDKSGLPSDRFSAERTGGSVSTLTIQRTQQEDSAVYLCASSLRVGDNQPQHFGDGTRLSIL.

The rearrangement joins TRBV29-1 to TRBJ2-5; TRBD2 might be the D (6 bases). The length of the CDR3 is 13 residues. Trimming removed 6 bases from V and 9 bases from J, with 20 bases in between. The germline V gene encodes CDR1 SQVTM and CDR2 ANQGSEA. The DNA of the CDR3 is TGCAGCGTGTATGCGGGGTACGGGGAGGCCCAGTACTTC. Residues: CSVYAGYGEAQYF.

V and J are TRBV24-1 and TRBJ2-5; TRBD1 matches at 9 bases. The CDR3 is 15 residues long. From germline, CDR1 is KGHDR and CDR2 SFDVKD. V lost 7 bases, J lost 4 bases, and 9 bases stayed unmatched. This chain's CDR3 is CATSRDRDSTETQYF. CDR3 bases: TGTGCCACCAGCCGGGACAGGGATTCAACAGAGACCCAGTACTTC.

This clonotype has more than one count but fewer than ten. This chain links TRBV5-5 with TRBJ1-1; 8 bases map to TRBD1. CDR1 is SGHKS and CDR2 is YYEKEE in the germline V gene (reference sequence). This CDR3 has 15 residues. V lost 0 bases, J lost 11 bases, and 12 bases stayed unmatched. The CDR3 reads CASSLGGQGLEGAFF. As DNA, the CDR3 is TGTGCCAGCAGCTTGGGCGGACAGGGCCTCGAGGGGGCTTTCTTT.

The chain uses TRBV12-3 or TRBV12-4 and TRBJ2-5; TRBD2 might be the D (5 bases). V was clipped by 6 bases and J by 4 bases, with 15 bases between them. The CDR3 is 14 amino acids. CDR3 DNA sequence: TGTGCCAGCAGCCCTTCCTTGAGGGCAGAGACCCAGTACTTC. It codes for CASSPSLRAETQYF.

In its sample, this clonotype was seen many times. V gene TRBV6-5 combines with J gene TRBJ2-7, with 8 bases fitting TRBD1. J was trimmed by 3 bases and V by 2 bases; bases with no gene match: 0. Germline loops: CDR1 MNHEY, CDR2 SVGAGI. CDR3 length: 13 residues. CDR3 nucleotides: TGTGCCAGCAGTTACGACAGGGGCTACGAGCAGTACTTC. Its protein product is CASSYDRGYEQYF.

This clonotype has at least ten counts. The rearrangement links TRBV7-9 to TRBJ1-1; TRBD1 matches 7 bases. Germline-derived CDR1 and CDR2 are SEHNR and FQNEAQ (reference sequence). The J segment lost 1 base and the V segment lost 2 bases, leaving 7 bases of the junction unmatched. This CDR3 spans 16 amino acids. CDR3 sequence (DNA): TGTGCCAGCAGCTTACAGGGGGTCATCCGGAACACTGAAGCTTTCTTT. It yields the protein CASSLQGVIRNTEAFF.

The CDR3 DNA reads as TGCAGCGTTTCCGGGACAGGGCTACAGCCCCAGCATTTT. Translated: CSVSGTGLQPQHF. The chain couples TRBV29-1 to TRBJ1-5; 9 bases agree with TRBD1. V gave up 5 bases and J gave up 7 bases; unmatched junction bases: 6. Germline V lookup: CDR1 SQVTM, CDR2 ANQGSEA. CDR3 length: 13 amino acids.

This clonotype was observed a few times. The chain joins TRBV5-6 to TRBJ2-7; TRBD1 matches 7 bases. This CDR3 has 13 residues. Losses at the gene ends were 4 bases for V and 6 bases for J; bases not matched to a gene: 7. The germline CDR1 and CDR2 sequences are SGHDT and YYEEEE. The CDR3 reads CASSLGTVSEQYF. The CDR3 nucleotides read TGTGCCAGCAGCCTTGGGACAGTCTCCGAGCAGTACTTC.

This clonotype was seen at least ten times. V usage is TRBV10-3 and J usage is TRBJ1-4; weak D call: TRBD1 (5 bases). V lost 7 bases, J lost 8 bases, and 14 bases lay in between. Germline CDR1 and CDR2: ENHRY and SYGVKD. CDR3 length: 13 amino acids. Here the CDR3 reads CAITWEGYEKLFF. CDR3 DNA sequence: TGTGCCATCACCTGGGAGGGGTACGAAAAACTGTTTTTT.

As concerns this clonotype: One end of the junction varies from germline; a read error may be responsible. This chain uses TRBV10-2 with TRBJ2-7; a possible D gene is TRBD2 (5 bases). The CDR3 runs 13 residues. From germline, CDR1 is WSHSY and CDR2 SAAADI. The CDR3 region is CASSVGSSYEQCF. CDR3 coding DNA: TGCGCCAGCAGTGTAGGGAGCTCCTACGAGCAGTGCTTC.

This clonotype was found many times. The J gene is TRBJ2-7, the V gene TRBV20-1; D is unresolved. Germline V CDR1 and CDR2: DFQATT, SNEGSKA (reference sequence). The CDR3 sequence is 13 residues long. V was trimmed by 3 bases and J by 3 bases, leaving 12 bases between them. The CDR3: CSASVSDRYEQYF. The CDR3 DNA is TGCAGTGCTAGCGTGTCGGATCGCTACGAGCAGTACTTC.

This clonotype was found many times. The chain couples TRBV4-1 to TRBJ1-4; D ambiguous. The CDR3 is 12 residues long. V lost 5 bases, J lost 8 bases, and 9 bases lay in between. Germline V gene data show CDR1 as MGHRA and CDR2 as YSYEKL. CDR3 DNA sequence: TGCGCCAGCAGCATCGTGGGGGAAAAACTGTTTTTT. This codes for CASSIVGEKLFF.

Here the CDR3 reads CASAVLGQGTGETQYF. The CDR3 DNA follows: TGTGCCAGCGCGGTCCTGGGACAGGGGACAGGGGAGACCCAGTACTTC. The genes are TRBV11-2 and TRBJ2-5, with 10 bases fitting TRBD1. Germline CDR1 is SGHAT and CDR2 is FQNNGV. V dropped 8 bases and J dropped 5; count of bases not matched to a gene: 14. The CDR3 consists of 16 residues.

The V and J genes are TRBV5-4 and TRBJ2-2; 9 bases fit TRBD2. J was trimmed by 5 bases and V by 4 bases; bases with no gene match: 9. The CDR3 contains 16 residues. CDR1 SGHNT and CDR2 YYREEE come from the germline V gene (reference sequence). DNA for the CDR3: TGTGCCAGCAGCCTTGGACTAGCGTTAAAAACCGGGGAGCTGTTTTTT. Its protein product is CASSLGLALKTGELFF. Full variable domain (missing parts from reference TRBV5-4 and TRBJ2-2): ETGVTQSPTHLIKTRGQQVTLRCSSQSGHNTVSWYQQALGQGPQFIFQYYREEENGRGNFPPRFSGLQFPNYSSELNVNALELDDSALYLCASSLGLALKTGELFFGEGSRLTVL.

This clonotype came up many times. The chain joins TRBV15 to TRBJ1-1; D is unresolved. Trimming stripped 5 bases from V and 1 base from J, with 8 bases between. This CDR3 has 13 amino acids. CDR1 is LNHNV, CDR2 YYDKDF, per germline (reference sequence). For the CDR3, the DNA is TGTGCCACCAGCTTGACGGGGAACACTGAAGCTTTCTTT. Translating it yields CATSLTGNTEAFF.

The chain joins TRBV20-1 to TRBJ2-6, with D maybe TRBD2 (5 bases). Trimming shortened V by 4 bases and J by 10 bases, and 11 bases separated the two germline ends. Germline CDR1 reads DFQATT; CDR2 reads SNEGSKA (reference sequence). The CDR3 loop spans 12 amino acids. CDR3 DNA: TGCAGTGCTACCGGGGTGGAAAACGTCCTGACTTTC. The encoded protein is CSATGVENVLTF.